The rows below give T cell receptor beta chains drawn from one sample of a study of CD8 T cells in Susac syndrome. TCRdb reanalysed the immunoSEQ multiplex PCR reads using MiXCR and keeps one entry per CDR3 protein. The sample consists of about 200,000 distinct CDR3 sequences, approximately 94% of them appearing once. The sequenced sample consisted of CD4+ T cells from PBMCs. These TCRs come from a human donor with multiple sclerosis. Both conserved end residues are part of each CDR3. A D gene is named only where the DNA matches it firmly. Clone size is not always given. Where it is, it says once, few, many or a class for expanded clones.

size	J	V	D	CDR3	DNA
NA	TRBJ1-4	TRBV29-1	TRBD1	CSVAGTGDEKLFF	TGCAGCGTGGCCGGGACAGGGGATGAAAAACTGTTTTTT
NA	TRBJ2-5	TRBV20-1	NA	CSATRVSGQETQYF	TGCAGTGCCACTAGGGTTAGCGGCCAAGAGACCCAGTACTTC
NA	TRBJ2-1	TRBV27	TRBD2	CASSLRLGGGGANEQFF	TGTGCCAGCAGTTTACGCCTCGGGGGCGGGGGGGCAAATGAGCAGTTCTTC
NA	TRBJ2-5	TRBV14	NA	CASSQVVSVSAQETQYF	TGTGCCAGCAGCCAAGTCGTATCGGTGTCCGCGCAAGAGACCCAGTACTTC
NA	TRBJ2-5	TRBV6-5	NA	CASSPGVGYKETQYF	TGTGCCAGCAGCCCCGGTGTGGGGTATAAAGAGACCCAGTACTTC
NA	TRBJ1-2	TRBV18	NA	CASSTTVSTLGDYGYTF	TGTGCCAGCTCAACGACAGTCTCGACGCTCGGTGACTATGGCTACACCTTC
few	TRBJ2-7	TRBV7-3	NA	CASSSTSREDEQYF	TGTGCCAGCAGCTCTACCTCCAGGGAGGACGAGCAGTACTTC
NA	TRBJ2-3	TRBV5-6	NA	CASSGIFTDTQYF	TGTGCCAGCAGCGGGATTTTCACAGATACGCAGTATTTT
NA	TRBJ2-5	TRBV4-1	NA	CASSQDLAGLRETQYF	TGCGCCAGCAGCCAAGATCTTGCAGGATTGAGAGAGACCCAGTACTTC
NA	TRBJ2-5	TRBV7-9	NA	CASSPSVYQETQYF	TGTGCCAGCAGCCCTTCAGTGTACCAAGAGACCCAGTACTTC
NA	TRBJ2-7	TRBV10-1	NA	CASSETVVGEQYF	TGCGCCAGCAGTGAAACGGTGGTGGGAGAGCAGTACTTC
NA	TRBJ1-6	TRBV12-3/TRBV12-4	NA	CASRDTYNSPLHF	TGTGCCAGCAGGGATACCTATAATTCACCCCTCCACTTT
NA	TRBJ2-1	TRBV12-3/TRBV12-4	NA	CASSSPYGSYNEQFF	TGTGCCAGCAGTTCCCCTTACGGGTCCTACAATGAGCAGTTCTTC
NA	TRBJ2-2	TRBV14	NA	CASSQVLPHTGELFF	TGTGCCAGCAGCCAAGTGCTACCACACACCGGGGAGCTGTTTTTT
once	TRBJ2-5	TRBV6-5	NA	CASSYGIRRETQYF	TGTGCCAGCAGTTACGGTATCCGGAGGGAGACCCAGTACTTC
NA	TRBJ2-7	TRBV18	NA	CASSPPNSYEQYF	TGTGCCAGCTCACCACCTAACTCCTACGAGCAGTACTTC
NA	TRBJ2-5	TRBV20-1	NA	CSAVRRGAPEETQYF	TGCAGTGCGGTGAGACGGGGGGCTCCTGAAGAGACCCAGTACTTC
NA	TRBJ2-7	TRBV10-3	NA	CAISIRSEQYF	TGTGCCATCAGTATCCGGAGCGAGCAGTACTTC
NA	TRBJ2-7	TRBV5-6	TRBD1	CASSLGPSGQGGYEQYF	TGTGCCAGCAGCTTGGGTCCCTCTGGACAGGGTGGCTACGAGCAGTACTTC
NA	TRBJ2-3	TRBV20-1	NA	CSAGLAGPHTLGTDTQYF	TGCAGTGCCGGACTGGCGGGGCCCCATACGTTGGGCACAGATACGCAGTATTTT
NA	TRBJ2-1	TRBV7-2	TRBD2	CASSLELAAISYNEQFF	TGTGCCAGCAGCTTAGAGCTAGCGGCAATCTCCTACAATGAGCAGTTCTTC
NA	TRBJ2-3	TRBV29-1	NA	CSGGLGGRGDTQYF	TGCAGCGGGGGACTCGGGGGACGAGGGGATACGCAGTATTTT
NA	TRBJ2-1	TRBV4-1	NA	CASSQGTRTVKYNEQFF	TGCGCCAGCAGCCAAGGGACTCGGACTGTCAAATACAATGAGCAGTTCTTC
once	TRBJ1-4	TRBV6-5	NA	CASSFLGEELFF	TGTGCCAGCAGTTTCCTGGGGGAAGAACTGTTTTTT
NA	TRBJ1-5	TRBV4-1	NA	CASSQGPGIQPQHF	TGCGCCAGCAGCCAAGGCCCCGGGATCCAGCCCCAGCATTTT
NA	TRBJ2-5	TRBV20-1	NA	CSATMGAAGGTRETQYF	TGCAGTGCTACGATGGGGGCTGCAGGGGGGACAAGGGAGACCCAGTACTTC
NA	TRBJ2-1	TRBV29-1	TRBD2	CSVDRRSGRGSYYNEQFF	TGCAGCGTTGATAGGAGGTCGGGGCGGGGGTCCTACTACAATGAGCAGTTCTTC
NA	TRBJ2-3	TRBV18	TRBD1	CASSGGQGGDTQYF	TGTGCCAGCTCAGGCGGACAGGGTGGAGATACGCAGTATTTT
NA	TRBJ2-3	TRBV30	TRBD2	CAWRVAGGQYTQYF	TGTGCCTGGAGAGTAGCGGGGGGGCAGTATACGCAGTATTTT
NA	TRBJ2-1	TRBV11-1	NA	CASSPLLSYNEQFF	TGTGCCAGCAGCCCCCTATTAAGCTACAATGAGCAGTTCTTC
NA	TRBJ2-1	TRBV27	TRBD2	CASRGGLAGGAYNEQFF	TGTGCCAGCAGGGGAGGGCTAGCGGGGGGAGCCTACAATGAGCAGTTCTTC
NA	TRBJ1-2	TRBV12-3/TRBV12-4	NA	CASSSGNGYTF	TGTGCCAGCAGTTCCGGAAATGGCTACACCTTC
NA	TRBJ2-3	TRBV9	NA	CASSVSRVPDTQYF	TGTGCCAGCAGCGTAAGTAGGGTCCCAGATACGCAGTATTTT
NA	TRBJ1-2	TRBV24-1	NA	CATSDLGDYGYTF	TGTGCCACCAGTGATTTGGGGGACTATGGCTACACCTTC
NA	TRBJ2-3	TRBV12-3/TRBV12-4	NA	CASSLPGGGDTQYF	TGTGCCAGCAGTTTACCGGGTGGAGGAGATACGCAGTATTTT
NA	TRBJ2-1	TRBV7-2	TRBD1	CASRAMTGSSYNEQFF	TGTGCCAGCAGGGCAATGACAGGGAGCTCCTACAATGAGCAGTTCTTC
NA	TRBJ2-3	TRBV12-3/TRBV12-4	NA	CASSLPERKEDTQYF	TGTGCCAGCAGTTTACCCGAACGGAAGGAAGATACGCAGTATTTT
once	TRBJ2-1	TRBV20-1	TRBD2	CSASRAGVYNEQFF	TGCAGTGCGAGTCGAGCGGGGGTATACAATGAGCAGTTCTTC
NA	TRBJ2-7	TRBV30	NA	CAGHPASSYEQYF	TGTGCCGGACACCCGGCCTCCTCCTACGAGCAGTACTTC